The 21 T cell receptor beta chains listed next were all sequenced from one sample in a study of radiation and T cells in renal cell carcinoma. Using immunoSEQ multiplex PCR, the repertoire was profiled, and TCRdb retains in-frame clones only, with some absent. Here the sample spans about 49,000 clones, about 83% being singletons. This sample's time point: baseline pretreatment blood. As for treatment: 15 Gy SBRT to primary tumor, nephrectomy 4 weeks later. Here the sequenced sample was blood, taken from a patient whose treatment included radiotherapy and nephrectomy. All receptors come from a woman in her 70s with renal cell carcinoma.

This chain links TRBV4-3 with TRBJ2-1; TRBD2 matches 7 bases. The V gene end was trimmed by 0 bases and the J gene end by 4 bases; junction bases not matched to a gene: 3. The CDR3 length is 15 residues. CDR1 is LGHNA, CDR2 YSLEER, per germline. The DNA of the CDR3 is TGCGCCAGCAGCCAAGAGGCTAGCGGATACAATGAGCAGTTCTTC. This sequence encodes CASSQEASGYNEQFF.

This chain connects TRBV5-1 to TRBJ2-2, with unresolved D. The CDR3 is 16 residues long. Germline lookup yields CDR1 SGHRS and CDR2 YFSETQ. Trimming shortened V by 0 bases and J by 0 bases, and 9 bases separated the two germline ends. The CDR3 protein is CASSLEDTANTGELFF. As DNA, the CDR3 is TGCGCCAGCAGCTTGGAAGACACCGCGAACACCGGGGAGCTGTTTTTT.

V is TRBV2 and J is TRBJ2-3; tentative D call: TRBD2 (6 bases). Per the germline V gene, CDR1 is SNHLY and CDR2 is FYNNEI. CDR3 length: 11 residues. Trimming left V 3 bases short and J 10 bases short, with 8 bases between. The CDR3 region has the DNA TGTGCCAGCAGTGAGGGGGGACCGCAGTATTTT. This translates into CASSEGGPQYF. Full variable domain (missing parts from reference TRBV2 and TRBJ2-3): EPEVTQTPSHQVTQMGQEVILRCVPISNHLYFYWYRQILGQKVEFLVSFYNNEISEKSEIFDDQFSVERPDGSNFTLKIRSTKLEDSAMYFCASSEGGPQYFGPGTRLTVL.

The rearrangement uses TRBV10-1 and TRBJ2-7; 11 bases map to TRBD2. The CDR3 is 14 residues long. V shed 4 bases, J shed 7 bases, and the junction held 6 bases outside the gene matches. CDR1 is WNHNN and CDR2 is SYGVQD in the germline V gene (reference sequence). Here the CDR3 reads CASSGVASGGEQYF. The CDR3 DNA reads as TGCGCCAGCAGTGGAGTGGCTAGCGGGGGGGAGCAGTACTTC.

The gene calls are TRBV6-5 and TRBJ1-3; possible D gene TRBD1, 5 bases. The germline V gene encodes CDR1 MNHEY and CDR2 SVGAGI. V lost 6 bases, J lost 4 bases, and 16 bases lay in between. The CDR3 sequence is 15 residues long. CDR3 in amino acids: CASRAPGGAGNTIYF. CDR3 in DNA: TGTGCCAGCAGGGCCCCGGGAGGGGCGGGAAACACCATATATTTT.

The CDR3 here is CASSSPGTGDVKSPLHF. The CDR3 region has the DNA TGTGCCAGCAGCTCCCCCGGGACAGGGGATGTAAAATCACCCCTCCACTTT. The rearrangement joins TRBV21-1 to TRBJ1-6; whether TRBD1, the table's D call, matches the DNA was not checked. TRBV21-1 is assigned pseudogene status. The CDR3 spans 17 residues.

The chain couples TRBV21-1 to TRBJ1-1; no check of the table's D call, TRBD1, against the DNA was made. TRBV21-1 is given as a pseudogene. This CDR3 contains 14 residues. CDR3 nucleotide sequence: TGTGCCAGCAGCAAAGGTTCAGTGAACACTGAAGCTTTCTTT. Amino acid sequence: CASSKGSVNTEAFF.

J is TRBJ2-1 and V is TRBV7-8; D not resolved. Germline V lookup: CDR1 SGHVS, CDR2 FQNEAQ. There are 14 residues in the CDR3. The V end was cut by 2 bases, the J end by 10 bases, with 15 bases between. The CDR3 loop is CASSLSLPAQEQFF. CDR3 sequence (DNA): TGTGCCAGCAGCTTAAGCTTACCAGCCCAGGAGCAGTTCTTC.

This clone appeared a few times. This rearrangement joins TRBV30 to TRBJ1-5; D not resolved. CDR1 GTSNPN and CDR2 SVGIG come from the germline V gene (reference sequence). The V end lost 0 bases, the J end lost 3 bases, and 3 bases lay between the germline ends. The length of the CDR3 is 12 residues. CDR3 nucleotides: TGTGCCTGGAGTGTCCTCAATCAGCCCCAGCATTTT. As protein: CAWSVLNQPQHF. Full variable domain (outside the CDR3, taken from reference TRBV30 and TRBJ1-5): SQTIHQWPATLVQPVGSPLSLECTVEGTSNPNLYWYRQAAGRGLQLLFYSVGIGQISSEVPQNLSASRPQDRQFILSSKKLLLSDSGFYLCAWSVLNQPQHFGDGTRLSIL.

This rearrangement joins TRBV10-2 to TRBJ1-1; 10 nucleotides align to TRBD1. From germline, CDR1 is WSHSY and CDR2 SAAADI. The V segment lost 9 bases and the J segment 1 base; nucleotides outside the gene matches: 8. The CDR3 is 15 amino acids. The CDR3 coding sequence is TGCGCCAGTTTGACAGGGGGCGCCGGGAACACTGAAGCTTTCTTT. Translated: CASLTGGAGNTEAFF.

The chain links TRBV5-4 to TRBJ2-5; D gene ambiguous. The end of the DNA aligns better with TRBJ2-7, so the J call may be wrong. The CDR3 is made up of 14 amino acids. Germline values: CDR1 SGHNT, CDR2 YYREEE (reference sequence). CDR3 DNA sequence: TGTGCCAGCAGCTTGGGACTTGGAACCTACGAGCAGTACTTC. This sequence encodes CASSLGLGTYEQYF.

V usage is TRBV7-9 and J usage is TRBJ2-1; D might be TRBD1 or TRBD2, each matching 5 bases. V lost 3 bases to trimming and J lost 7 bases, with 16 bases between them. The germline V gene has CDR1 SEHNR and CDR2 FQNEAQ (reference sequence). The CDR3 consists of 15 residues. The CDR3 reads CASSFPTGGKNEQFF. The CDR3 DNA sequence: TGTGCCAGCAGCTTTCCTACAGGAGGAAAAAATGAGCAGTTCTTC.

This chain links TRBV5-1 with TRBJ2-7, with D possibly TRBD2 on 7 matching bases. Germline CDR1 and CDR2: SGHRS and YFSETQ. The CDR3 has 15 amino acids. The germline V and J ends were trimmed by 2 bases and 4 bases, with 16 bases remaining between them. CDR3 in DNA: TGCGCCAGCAGCTTCCAAGGGGGGGGGAGGTACGAGCAGTACTTC. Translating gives CASSFQGGGRYEQYF.

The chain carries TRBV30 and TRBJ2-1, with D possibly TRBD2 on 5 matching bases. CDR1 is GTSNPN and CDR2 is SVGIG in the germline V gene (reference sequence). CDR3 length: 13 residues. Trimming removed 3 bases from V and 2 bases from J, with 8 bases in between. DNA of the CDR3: TGTGCCTGGAGCCCCGGGGCCTACAATGAGCAGTTCTTC. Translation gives CAWSPGAYNEQFF. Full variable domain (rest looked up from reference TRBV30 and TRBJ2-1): SQTIHQWPATLVQPVGSPLSLECTVEGTSNPNLYWYRQAAGRGLQLLFYSVGIGQISSEVPQNLSASRPQDRQFILSSKKLLLSDSGFYLCAWSPGAYNEQFFGPGTRLTVL.

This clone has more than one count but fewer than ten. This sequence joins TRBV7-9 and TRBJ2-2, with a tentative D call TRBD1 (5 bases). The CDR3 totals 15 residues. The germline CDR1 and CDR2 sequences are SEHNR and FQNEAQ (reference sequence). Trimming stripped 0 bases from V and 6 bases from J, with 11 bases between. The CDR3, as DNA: TGTGCCAGCAGCTTAGCTTATGGGGCCTCCGGGGAGCTGTTTTTT. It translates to CASSLAYGASGELFF.

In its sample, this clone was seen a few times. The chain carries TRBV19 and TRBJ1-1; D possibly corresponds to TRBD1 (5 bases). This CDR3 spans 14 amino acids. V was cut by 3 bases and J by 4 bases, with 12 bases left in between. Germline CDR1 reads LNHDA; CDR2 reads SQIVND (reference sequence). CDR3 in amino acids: CASSIGGGVTEAFF. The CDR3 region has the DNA TGTGCCAGTAGTATCGGGGGTGGGGTCACTGAAGCTTTCTTT.

The CDR3 DNA reads TGTGCCAGCAGCTTACAGGGAGGAAACACCATATATTTT. Its protein product is CASSLQGGNTIYF. The V call is TRBV7-2, the J call TRBJ1-3; D may be TRBD1 (5 bases). The CDR3 has 13 residues. V lost 2 bases, J lost 4 bases, and 6 bases lay in between. The germline CDR1 and CDR2 sequences are SGHTA and FQGNSA.

The CDR3 here is CASRVTGGDTQYF. CDR3 DNA sequence: TGTGCCAGCAGGGTTACAGGGGGCGATACGCAGTATTTT. The V call is TRBV27, the J call TRBJ2-3; 9 bases fit TRBD1. This CDR3 contains 13 residues. Germline loops: CDR1 MNHEY, CDR2 SMNVEV (reference sequence). J lost 6 bases, V lost 6 bases, and 4 bases had no gene match.

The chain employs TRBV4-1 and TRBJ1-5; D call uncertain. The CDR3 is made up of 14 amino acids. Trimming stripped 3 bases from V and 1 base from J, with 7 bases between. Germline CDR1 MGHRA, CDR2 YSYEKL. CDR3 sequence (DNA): TGCGCCAGCAGCCACGTAGGGAGCAATCAGCCCCAGCATTTT. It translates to CASSHVGSNQPQHF.

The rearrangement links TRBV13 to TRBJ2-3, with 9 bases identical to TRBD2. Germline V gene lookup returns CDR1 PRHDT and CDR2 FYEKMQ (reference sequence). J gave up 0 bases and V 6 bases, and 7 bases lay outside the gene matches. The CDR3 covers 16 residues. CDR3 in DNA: TGTGCCAGCAGTTACCGAGCGGGGGGAAGCACAGATACGCAGTATTTT. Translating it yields CASSYRAGGSTDTQYF.

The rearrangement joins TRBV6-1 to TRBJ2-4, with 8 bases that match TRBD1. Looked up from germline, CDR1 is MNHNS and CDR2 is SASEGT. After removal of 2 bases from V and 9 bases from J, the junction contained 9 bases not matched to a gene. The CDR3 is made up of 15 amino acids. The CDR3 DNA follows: TGTGCCAGCAGTGAAACCCTCCTACAGGGGGTCATTCAGTACTTC. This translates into CASSETLLQGVIQYF.